A selection of T cell receptor beta chains follows, all from one sample in a study of cytomegalovirus exposure and HLA in healthy donors. The assay was immunoSEQ multiplex PCR, and TCRdb's table has in-frame clones only and misses some. Here the sample spans some 120,000 clones, more than 65% being singletons. Sequencing used PBMCs. All receptors come from a woman aged 25 to 39 in good health and CMV-seronegative. Each CDR3 is given with its conserved first and last residue. D genes are given only for firm matches. Not all rows give a size; the values are once, few, many and, for expanded clones, a class.

V gene	clone size	J gene	D gene	CDR3 DNA	CDR3 protein
TRBV18	-	TRBJ2-2	TRBD1	TGTGCCAGCTCACCACCGACAGGGATCGGGGAGCTGTTTTTT	CASSPPTGIGELFF
TRBV5-6	few	TRBJ2-7	-	TGTGCCAGCCAATACGGGGGATCCTACGAGCAGTACTTC	CASQYGGSYEQYF
TRBV10-3	-	TRBJ2-7	-	TGTGCCATCAGTGAGTCGATAACTTGGCGGGACTCCTACGAGCAGTACTTC	CAISESITWRDSYEQYF
TRBV11-2	few	TRBJ1-4	-	TGTGCCAGCGCCGCCCAGGCCAGGACTAATGAAAAACTGTTTTTT	CASAAQARTNEKLFF
TRBV6-5	-	TRBJ1-2	-	TGTGCCAGCAGTTGGCCAGGATTCTATGGCTACACCTTC	CASSWPGFYGYTF
TRBV19	once	TRBJ2-1	-	TGTGCCATCTCCACAGAGACCTACAATGAGCAGTTCTTC	CAISTETYNEQFF
TRBV5-1	-	TRBJ1-2	-	TGCGCCAGCAGCTTGCGAGAGACTCGAAATGGCTACACCTTC	CASSLRETRNGYTF
TRBV11-3	-	TRBJ2-3	TRBD2	TGTGCCAGCAGCTTATACGTAGCGGGGGGGCGAAGAGATACGCAGTATTTT	CASSLYVAGGRRDTQYF
TRBV5-4	-	TRBJ1-1	-	TGTGCCAGCACCCAACAAGCAGGGTTAGAAGCTTTCTTT	CASTQQAGLEAFF
TRBV5-4	many	TRBJ1-1	TRBD1	TGTGCCAGCAGCTTGGAGGAGGGGGCGGTCACTGAAGCTTTCTTT	CASSLEEGAVTEAFF
TRBV30	-	TRBJ1-4	-	TGTGCCTGGACGCGGCAGGCGGGTGAAAAACTGTTTTTT	CAWTRQAGEKLFF
TRBV6-5	once	TRBJ2-3	-	TGTGCCAGCAGTGAGGCAAGTAGTACAGATACGCAGTATTTT	CASSEASSTDTQYF
TRBV2	-	TRBJ1-2	-	TGTGCCAGCAGAGACTACGGACAGATAACTATTGGCTACACCTTC	CASRDYGQITIGYTF
TRBV7-6	-	TRBJ2-1	TRBD2	TGTGCCAGCAGCTTAATCCTTAGCGGGAGTGGGAATGAGCAGTTCTTC	CASSLILSGSGNEQFF
TRBV7-2	few	TRBJ1-2	-	TGTGCCAGCAGCTCCGCTATTCCGGGGTTTGGCTACACCTTC	CASSSAIPGFGYTF
TRBV30	-	TRBJ1-2	-	TGTGCCTGGAGTGTACCAGCGGGCTATGGCTACACCTTC	CAWSVPAGYGYTF
TRBV6-6	-	TRBJ1-1	-	TGTGCCAGCTGCCGCTCTGGACAGTACACTGAAGCTTTCTTT	CASCRSGQYTEAFF
TRBV5-1	few	TRBJ2-3	TRBD2	TGCGCCAGCAGCTCCCTAGCGGGAGGGAACACAGATACGCAGTATTTT	CASSSLAGGNTDTQYF
TRBV25-1	few	TRBJ1-2	TRBD1	TGTGCCAGCTGGACAGGAATATATGGCTACACCTTC	CASWTGIYGYTF
TRBV9	few	TRBJ1-1	-	TGTGCCAGCAGCTTGGGAGGGGTGAACACTGAAGCTTTCTTT	CASSLGGVNTEAFF